These 25 T cell receptor beta chains were sequenced from one sample in a study of shared clonotypes between healthy human individuals. Libraries were prepared by immunoSEQ multiplex PCR; TCRdb keeps only in-frame clonotypes and omits some of them. The data contain 550,000 to 700,000 clones, 55% to 85% of them seen just once; the ten biggest clones take up about 1.8%. Sequencing was done on a sample of memory CD4+ T cells sorted from blood. This sample's subset: CD45RA-negative fraction. These receptors were collected from a woman aged 25 to 39 in good health.

The J gene is TRBJ2-6, the V gene TRBV19; 7 nucleotides agree with TRBD1. The length of the CDR3 is 14 residues. CDR1 is LNHDA, CDR2 SQIVND, per germline (reference sequence). V lost 11 bases, J lost 1 base, and 5 bases stayed unmatched. In DNA, the CDR3 is TGTGCCGTCAGACAGGGTTCTGGGGCCAACGTCCTGACTTTC. Amino acids: CAVRQGSGANVLTF. The full variable domain, with the rest looked up from reference TRBV19 and TRBJ2-6, is DGGITQSPKYLFRKEGQNVTLSCEQNLNHDAMYWYRQDPGQGLRLIYYSQIVNDFQKGDIAEGYSVSREKKESFPLTVTSAQKNPTAFYLCAVRQGSGANVLTFGAGSRLTVL.

The genes are TRBV6-6 and TRBJ1-5; D is ambiguous. The CDR3 has 14 residues. V was trimmed by 2 bases and J by 3 bases, leaving 8 bases between them. The germline V gene encodes CDR1 MNHNY and CDR2 SVGAGI (reference sequence). CDR3 DNA: TGTGCCAGCAGTTACGGGCGGAACAATCAGCCCCAGCATTTT. It yields the protein CASSYGRNNQPQHF.

The genes are TRBV19 and TRBJ2-7; either TRBD1 or TRBD2 may supply D (5 bases each). CDR1 and CDR2 from the germline V gene are LNHDA and SQIVND (reference sequence). This CDR3 is built from 16 residues. V was clipped by 5 bases and J by 6 bases, with 23 bases between them. This chain's CDR3 is CASSPSSAGRNGEQYF. DNA for the CDR3: TGTGCCAGTAGTCCATCCTCCGCAGGGAGAAATGGCGAGCAGTACTTC.

The J gene is TRBJ1-1, the V gene TRBV25-1, with 7 bases matching TRBD1. CDR1 and CDR2 (germline): MGHDK, SYGVNS. The CDR3 has 14 residues. J lost 5 bases, V lost 2 bases, and 5 bases had no gene match. This CDR3 reads CASSEPTGATEAFF. DNA for the CDR3: TGTGCCAGCAGTGAACCCACAGGGGCTACTGAAGCTTTCTTT.

This sequence joins TRBV9 and TRBJ2-5; 10 bases are a match to TRBD2. Germline V gene data show CDR1 as SGDLS and CDR2 as YYNGEE. The CDR3 length is 18 residues. V lost 0 bases and J lost 3; bases outside the gene matches: 11. Here the CDR3 reads CASSVGLAGAVGEETQYF. The CDR3, as DNA: TGTGCCAGCAGCGTAGGGCTAGCGGGAGCGGTTGGTGAAGAGACCCAGTACTTC. Together with reference TRBV9 and TRBJ2-5, the CDR3 gives the full variable domain: DSGVTQTPKHLITATGQRVTLRCSPRSGDLSVYWYQQSLDQGLQFLIQYYNGEERAKGNILERFSAQQFPDLHSELNLSSLELGDSALYFCASSVGLAGAVGEETQYFGPGTRLLVL.

This clone came up a few times. The same CDR3 arises from other DNA sequences in this sample as well. The genes are TRBV2 and TRBJ2-1, with 10 bases aligning to TRBD1. J gave up 5 bases and V 6 bases, and 1 base lay outside the gene matches. This CDR3 is 13 amino acids long. The germline V gene encodes CDR1 SNHLY and CDR2 FYNNEI. CDR3 sequence reads: CASSGQGDNEQFF. CDR3 sequence (DNA): TGTGCCAGCAGCGGACAGGGGGACAATGAGCAGTTCTTC.

This chain links TRBV5-1 with TRBJ1-2; 9 nucleotides agree with TRBD1. Trimming removed 3 bases from V and 5 bases from J; junction bases left unmatched: 5. Germline V gene sequence: CDR1 SGHRS, CDR2 YFSETQ. The CDR3 is made up of 14 amino acids. Written as DNA, the CDR3 is TGCGCCAGCAGCTGGGGACAGGGAACATATGGCTACACCTTC. Translated: CASSWGQGTYGYTF.

This clone was recorded at least ten times. CDR3 residues: CASSDRENTEAFF. The CDR3 region has the DNA TGTGCCAGCAGTGACAGGGAGAACACTGAAGCTTTCTTT. The chain has TRBV11-3 and TRBJ1-1, with 7 nucleotides matching TRBD1. The junction had 2 bases not matched to a gene; V was cut back by 6 bases and J by 1 base. Germline V gene lookup returns CDR1 SGHNT and CDR2 YENEEA. The CDR3 runs 13 residues. Looking up the rest from reference TRBV11-3 and TRBJ1-1 gives the full variable domain: EAGVVQSPRYKIIEKKQPVAFWCNPISGHNTLYWYLQNLGQGPELLIRYENEEAVDDSQLPKDRFSAERLKGVDSTLKIQPAELGDSAVYLCASSDRENTEAFFGQGTRLTVV.

V gene TRBV28 combines with J gene TRBJ2-1; D remains ambiguous. V lost 2 bases and J 7 bases, leaving 9 bases between the germline ends. There are 13 residues in the CDR3. Per germline, CDR1 MDHEN and CDR2 SYDVKM. This chain's CDR3 is CASSLPMGNEQFF. DNA for the CDR3: TGTGCCAGCAGTTTACCAATGGGGAATGAGCAGTTCTTC.

This clone was detected many times. This sequence joins TRBV6-1 and TRBJ1-1; a weak D match, TRBD1 (5 bases). The CDR3 spans 15 residues. V lost 5 bases and J lost 1, with 14 bases in between. Per the germline V gene, CDR1 is MNHNS and CDR2 is SASEGT. CDR3 region: CASSPQGPANTEAFF. The CDR3 nucleotides read TGTGCCAGCAGTCCGCAGGGACCGGCGAACACTGAAGCTTTCTTT.

The chain joins TRBV5-1 to TRBJ2-1; the D gene is possibly TRBD2 (6 bases). CDR1 and CDR2 (germline): SGHRS, YFSETQ. Trimming removed 4 bases from V and 0 bases from J, with 14 bases in between. The CDR3 is 16 residues long. The CDR3 is CASSPGGSPSYNEQFF. DNA of the CDR3: TGCGCCAGCAGCCCCGGAGGGAGTCCCTCCTACAATGAGCAGTTCTTC.

This chain joins TRBV7-2 and TRBJ1-4; D unclear. The germline gives CDR1 SGHTA, CDR2 FQGNSA. V gave up 0 bases and J gave up 8 bases, with 7 bases separating them. There are 13 residues in the CDR3. The CDR3 protein is CASSLALREKLFF. The CDR3 DNA is TGTGCCAGCAGCTTAGCCCTACGGGAAAAACTGTTTTTT.

The chain is built from TRBV5-4 and TRBJ2-3; 12 nucleotides line up with TRBD2. Looked up from germline, CDR1 is SGHNT and CDR2 is YYREEE (reference sequence). The trim removed 5 bases at V and 2 bases at J, leaving 3 bases unmatched. This CDR3 region has 15 residues. The CDR3 loop is CASSRTSGTTDTQYF. DNA of the CDR3: TGTGCCAGCAGTCGGACTAGCGGGACCACAGATACGCAGTATTTT.

This sequence joins TRBV6-5 and TRBJ2-3, with 9 bases that match TRBD2. Germline V gives CDR1 MNHEY, CDR2 SVGAGI. V shed 5 bases, J shed 5 bases, and the junction held 8 bases outside the gene matches. This CDR3 has 15 residues. CDR3 in amino acids: CASSPPAGGIDTQYF. The CDR3 DNA follows: TGTGCCAGCAGTCCTCCCGCGGGAGGGATAGATACGCAGTATTTT.

The J gene is TRBJ2-5, the V gene TRBV7-8; 10 nucleotides match TRBD2. There are 16 residues in the CDR3. Germline lookup yields CDR1 SGHVS and CDR2 FQNEAQ. V lost 5 bases, J lost 4 bases, and 10 bases stayed unmatched. CDR3 sequence (DNA): TGTGCCAGCAGCCCCCAGTCTAGCGGGAGATTAGAGACCCAGTACTTC. Translated, it gives CASSPQSSGRLETQYF.

This clone appeared a few times. V is TRBV27 and J is TRBJ2-7; TRBD2 matches 9 bases. After removal of 6 bases from V and 3 bases from J, the junction contained 6 bases not matched to a gene. The CDR3 contains 14 residues. Looked up from germline, CDR1 is MNHEY and CDR2 is SMNVEV (reference sequence). The CDR3 nucleotides are TGTGCCAGCAGGGATAGCGGGAGCTTCTACGAGCAGTACTTC. Its protein product is CASRDSGSFYEQYF.

Here the CDR3 DNA reads TGTGCCAGCAGCTTAAGTCCGATGTGGCGGCCCAAAGGGGACGAGCAGTACTTC. It is translated as CASSLSPMWRPKGDEQYF. V usage is TRBV7-2 and J usage is TRBJ2-7; perhaps TRBD1 as D (5 bases). Germline CDR1 SGHTA, CDR2 FQGNSA. Trimming pared 2 bases from V and 5 bases from J, leaving 25 bases between. The CDR3 runs 18 residues.

V is TRBV6-1 and J is TRBJ2-4, with D perhaps matching TRBD1 (5 bases). Trimming took 6 bases from V and 15 from J, leaving 21 bases between them. The CDR3 sequence is 13 residues long. In germline, CDR1 is MNHNS, CDR2 SASEGT. The CDR3 reads CASSYTRVGEGYF. CDR3 in DNA: TGTGCCAGCAGCTATACCAGGGTTGGGGAAGGGTACTTC.

The V and J genes are TRBV2 and TRBJ2-3; D may be TRBD2 (5 bases). From germline, CDR1 is SNHLY and CDR2 FYNNEI. V lost 8 bases to trimming and J lost 1 base, with 13 bases between them. The CDR3 runs to 14 residues. The CDR3 loop reads CASEGQTRTDTQYF. The CDR3 nucleotides are TGTGCCAGCGAGGGTCAGACGCGCACAGATACGCAGTATTTT.

J is TRBJ1-5 and V is TRBV11-2, with D hard to call. Germline V gene lookup returns CDR1 SGHAT and CDR2 FQNNGV. V was pared by 4 bases and J by 5 bases, with 6 bases between. This CDR3 region has 12 residues. The CDR3 reads CASSYQDQPQHF. DNA for the CDR3: TGTGCCAGCAGCTACCAGGATCAGCCCCAGCATTTT.

This clone was observed a single time. This rearrangement joins TRBV29-1 to TRBJ2-3, with D unresolved. The V end was cut by 0 bases, the J end by 1 base, with 5 bases between. The germline V gene has CDR1 SQVTM and CDR2 ANQGSEA. There are 13 residues in the CDR3. As DNA, the CDR3 is TGCAGCGTTGAAGAAGCCCGCACAGATACGCAGTATTTT. It translates to CSVEEARTDTQYF.

The chain carries TRBV19 and TRBJ2-5, with a tentative D call TRBD1 (6 bases). This CDR3 has 15 amino acids. The V end lost 5 bases, the J end lost 5 bases, and 18 bases lay between the germline ends. Germline assignment: CDR1 LNHDA and CDR2 SQIVND (reference sequence). The CDR3 loop reads CASSEIVGHRETQYF. The CDR3 bases are TGTGCCAGTAGTGAGATAGTGGGACATAGGGAGACCCAGTACTTC.

The chain uses TRBV29-1 and TRBJ2-1, with a weak D call TRBD2 (6 bases). V lost 3 bases, J lost 7 bases, and 13 bases lay in between. The CDR3 consists of 13 residues. CDR1 is SQVTM, CDR2 ANQGSEA, per germline. The CDR3 protein is CSVDPISGNEQFF. The CDR3 coding sequence is TGCAGCGTTGACCCCATAAGCGGGAATGAGCAGTTCTTC.

This chain joins TRBV5-1 and TRBJ2-7; D uncertain. V was clipped by 4 bases and J by 4 bases, with 12 bases between them. Germline CDR1 reads SGHRS; CDR2 reads YFSETQ. This CDR3 is 13 amino acids long. CDR3 loop: CASSVGPQYEQYF. In nucleotides, the CDR3 is TGCGCCAGCAGCGTTGGGCCCCAGTACGAGCAGTACTTC.

The chain employs TRBV7-3 and TRBJ2-5; 7 bases fit TRBD1. The CDR3 covers 14 residues. V lost 5 bases to trimming and J lost 3 bases; unmatched junction nucleotides: 6. Germline V gene lookup returns CDR1 SGHTA and CDR2 FQGTGA. DNA of the CDR3: TGTGCCAGCAGCCTCGCCGGGACAGAAGAGACCCAGTACTTC. Translation gives CASSLAGTEETQYF.